This record looks at one T cell receptor (beta chain) sequence and its context. Its cognate antigen is unknown. This CDR3 has 11 amino acids. Germline V gene lookup returns CDR1 MNHNY and CDR2 SVGAGI (reference sequence). V was shortened by 2 bases and J by 6 bases, with 4 bases between the two germline ends. The data originate from a study of a mutant IDH1 vaccine in newly diagnosed glioma. Whole-study context: Among treated patients, 62.5% were male and approximately 40% female, and mean age was roughly 40 years. Before enrollment, the patients had been treated with radiotherapy alone, temozolomide alone, or both together. Most of them had received both.

Time point reported: baseline, week 1 (first vaccination visit). Indicated treatment: pre-vaccination baseline after standard-of-care therapy. The repertoire was sequenced with immunoSEQ multiplex PCR; TCRdb's copy has only in-frame clones and lacks some. The table has around 92,000 clones, about 83% seen once. Findings of the study overall: Shifts in the top peripheral T cell clonotypes seemed unrelated to pseudoprogression. Overall, about 93% of patients had vaccine-induced immune responses.

The source was PBMCs, collected from a glioma patient treated with radiotherapy, temozolomide or both. The rearrangement uses TRBV6-6 and TRBJ2-5; D gene unclear. This clonotype was obtained from a woman between 45 and 60 years old with glioma. CDR3 protein: CASSYSQTQYF. The CDR3 nucleotides are TGTGCCAGCAGTTACAGTCAGACCCAGTACTTC.